This T cell receptor beta chain was captured by sequencing in a study of cytomegalovirus exposure and HLA in healthy donors. About the research overall: T cells numbering 150 million to 200 million yielded some 110 million unique TCR beta sequences in an earlier analysis. Out of 350 to 400 genotyped donors, about 76% belonged to the Caucasian-associated ancestry cluster.

Per the germline V gene, CDR1 is LNHDA and CDR2 is SQIVND (reference sequence). This CDR3 is 13 amino acids long. V was shortened by 0 bases and J by 6 bases, with 8 bases between the two germline ends. The PCR contained 60 Vbeta and 13 Jbeta primers. TCRdb's copy holds only in-frame clones and misses some; the assay was immunoSEQ multiplex PCR. The sample contains under 110,000 clones, 70% to 75% of which appear only once. Sequenced: PBMCs. The V call is TRBV19, the J call TRBJ1-2; D might be TRBD1 (5 bases). This TCR was recovered from a female donor in good health and CMV-seronegative. CDR3 loop: CASSIDREDGYTF. The CDR3 coding sequence is TGTGCCAGTAGTATAGACAGGGAGGATGGCTACACCTTC.